Included here is one TCR beta chain sequence, with context. The antigen remains undetermined. This record comes from a study of beta chain features in type 1 diabetes. The wider study: Patient and healthy donor groups were alike in age, gender and cell yields.

Expressed TCRB transcripts were sequenced because the isolated RNA had all been reverse transcribed beforehand. Here immunoSEQ multiplex PCR was the method, and the copy in TCRdb shows in-frame clones only, minus some. The sample includes about 900,000 clones, 15% to 20% seen only once; the top ten take 0.023%. Study results and limitations: It was not settled here whether HLA type affects TCRB rearrangement. The naive, central memory and Treg TCRB repertoires showed an apparent similarity that was greater among patients than among healthy donors.

Per germline, CDR1 MNHEY and CDR2 SVGAGI. The CDR3 spans 15 residues. Trimming removed 0 bases from V and 4 bases from J, with 10 bases in between. The specimen sequenced was naive CD4+ T cells from blood. The rearrangement uses TRBV6-5 and TRBJ1-5; D ambiguous. This clonotype was obtained from a woman aged 18-29 years in good health. DNA for the CDR3: TGTGCCAGCAGTTACTCGAGGCCCGGGAATCAGCCCCAGCATTTT. It is translated as CASSYSRPGNQPQHF.